A single sample gave rise to the 22 T cell receptor beta chains below, sequenced in a study of cytomegalovirus exposure and HLA in healthy donors. Using immunoSEQ multiplex PCR, the repertoire was profiled, and TCRdb retains in-frame clones only, with some absent. The profile shows about 180,000 clones, around 85% of them singletons. Source material: PBMCs. Receptors originate from a man younger than 35 in good health and CMV-seropositive.

The gene calls are TRBV11-2 and TRBJ2-1, with 10 positions matching TRBD2. V was clipped by 0 bases and J by 1 base; unmatched bases: 6. Germline V gene sequence: CDR1 SGHAT, CDR2 FQNNGV. This CDR3 has 18 residues. DNA of the CDR3: TGTGCCAGCAGCTTAGATCCCGGACTAGCGGATTCCTACAATGAGCAGTTCTTC. Translating it yields CASSLDPGLADSYNEQFF.

The gene calls are TRBV9 and TRBJ2-3, with 14 nucleotides matching TRBD2. Germline V gene lookup returns CDR1 SGDLS and CDR2 YYNGEE. This CDR3 spans 15 amino acids. The trim removed 3 bases at V and 5 bases at J, leaving 2 bases unmatched. CDR3 bases: TGTGCCAGCAGCGCCGGGACTAGCGGGAGAGATACGCAGTATTTT. Residues: CASSAGTSGRDTQYF.

DNA for the CDR3: TGCGCCAGCAGCTTGGCGCCTAGCGGCACCGGGGAGCTGTTTTTT. It codes for CASSLAPSGTGELFF. The chain joins TRBV5-1 to TRBJ2-2, with 7 bases lining up with TRBD2. The trim removed 0 bases at V and 4 bases at J, leaving 3 bases unmatched. Germline V gene lookup returns CDR1 SGHRS and CDR2 YFSETQ. CDR3 length: 15 amino acids.

This clone was found once. In DNA form, the CDR3 reads TGTGCCTGGAGTAGAGACGGCGGGCAAGAGACCCAGTACTTC. It encodes CAWSRDGGQETQYF. The genes are TRBV30 and TRBJ2-5, with D perhaps matching TRBD2 (5 bases). Per germline, CDR1 GTSNPN and CDR2 SVGIG (reference sequence). The CDR3 is made up of 14 amino acids. The ends were cut back, 2 bases at V and 2 bases at J, with 12 bases in the middle.

The V and J genes are TRBV4-1 and TRBJ2-1; 8 bases are a match to TRBD2. This CDR3 has 16 residues. CDR1 and CDR2 (germline): MGHRA, YSYEKL. J lost 2 bases, V lost 3 bases, and 6 bases had no gene match. The CDR3 sequence: CASSQDGRGPYNEQFF. Here the CDR3 DNA reads TGCGCCAGCAGCCAGGACGGGAGGGGACCCTACAATGAGCAGTTCTTC.

The V and J genes are TRBV27 and TRBJ1-4, with 7 nucleotides matching TRBD1. After removal of 5 bases from V and 8 bases from J, the junction contained 5 bases not matched to a gene. CDR1 is MNHEY and CDR2 is SMNVEV in the germline V gene (reference sequence). The CDR3 runs to 13 residues. The CDR3 DNA sequence: TGTGCCAGCAGTGGACAGGTGGGAGAAAAACTGTTTTTT. It encodes CASSGQVGEKLFF.

The J gene is TRBJ2-2, the V gene TRBV29-1; TRBD1 is a possible D gene (5 bases). Germline CDR1 SQVTM, CDR2 ANQGSEA. CDR3 size: 14 residues. V lost 4 bases, J lost 5 bases, and 14 bases lay in between. The CDR3 region is CSVALREVTGELFF. The DNA for the CDR3 is TGCAGCGTTGCGCTCAGGGAAGTAACCGGGGAGCTGTTTTTT.

The rearrangement uses TRBV25-1 and TRBJ1-1, with D maybe TRBD1 (5 bases). CDR1 MGHDK and CDR2 SYGVNS come from the germline V gene. V was shortened by 8 bases and J by 0 bases, with 16 bases between the two germline ends. CDR3 size: 15 residues. The CDR3 loop is CASRRGGSVNTEAFF. The CDR3 bases are TGTGCCAGCCGCCGCGGGGGATCAGTGAACACTGAAGCTTTCTTT.

J is TRBJ1-1 and V is TRBV5-1; D ambiguous. The CDR3 extends over 14 amino acids. Germline CDR1 is SGHRS and CDR2 is YFSETQ. The ends were cut back, 1 base at V and 3 bases at J, with 10 bases in the middle. The CDR3 reads CASSLSGVDTEAFF. Here the CDR3 DNA reads TGCGCCAGCAGCTTGTCGGGAGTGGACACTGAAGCTTTCTTT.

The V call is TRBV30, the J call TRBJ2-7, with TRBD2 identical over 8 bases. Unmatched junction bases numbered 9, after V lost 5 bases and J lost 6 bases. CDR3 length: 13 amino acids. Germline V gene lookup returns CDR1 GTSNPN and CDR2 SVGIG (reference sequence). The CDR3, as DNA: TGTGCCTGGTCCCGGGGGGGGTTGAGCGAGCAGTACTTC. It encodes CAWSRGGLSEQYF.

The chain combines TRBV19 with TRBJ1-2; 7 bases agree with TRBD1. The CDR3 runs to 14 residues. Germline CDR1 LNHDA, CDR2 SQIVND (reference sequence). The V gene end was trimmed by 9 bases and the J gene end by 6 bases; junction bases not matched to a gene: 13. CDR3 nucleotides: TGTGCCAGCGAGGGGATAGGGGGCGCGCATGGCTACACCTTC. Its translation: CASEGIGGAHGYTF.

V usage is TRBV4-1 and J usage is TRBJ2-7, with 8 positions matching TRBD1. From germline, CDR1 is MGHRA and CDR2 YSYEKL. This CDR3 has 14 amino acids. V lost 1 base and J lost 3; bases outside the gene matches: 2. In DNA form, the CDR3 reads TGCGCCAGCAGCCAAGGCGACAGGGGCTACGAGCAGTACTTC. Translated: CASSQGDRGYEQYF.

This clone was counted a single time. V usage is TRBV10-2 and J usage is TRBJ2-7; TRBD2 aligns across 11 bases. V trimming: 6 bases; J trimming: 2 bases; junction bases outside the gene matches: 3. Germline values: CDR1 WSHSY, CDR2 SAAADI. The CDR3 has 14 residues. The CDR3 sequence is CASRIAGGTYEQYF. CDR3 DNA: TGCGCCAGCAGAATAGCGGGAGGGACCTACGAGCAGTACTTC.

This clone was found once. The CDR3 reads CASSPPTGQLNGYTF. The CDR3 coding sequence is TGTGCCAGCTCACCACCTACGGGACAGCTTAATGGCTACACCTTC. V gene TRBV18 combines with J gene TRBJ1-2; 7 bases align to TRBD1. The CDR3 totals 15 residues. The germline CDR1 and CDR2 sequences are KGHSH and LQKENI. J gave up 6 bases and V 0 bases, and 7 bases lay outside the gene matches. The full variable domain, completed using reference TRBV18 and TRBJ1-2, is NAGVMQNPRHLVRRRGQEARLRCSPMKGHSHVYWYRQLPEEGLKFMVYLQKENIIDESGMPKERFSAEFPKEGPSILRIQQVVRGDSAAYFCASSPPTGQLNGYTFGSGTRLTVV.

This chain uses TRBV5-6 with TRBJ1-1, with D possibly being TRBD1 (5 bases). CDR1 is SGHDT, CDR2 YYEEEE, per germline. This CDR3 is built from 14 residues. V was clipped by 2 bases and J by 4 bases, with 12 bases between them. The CDR3 region is CASSFGGVPTEAFF. CDR3 nucleotide sequence: TGTGCCAGCAGCTTCGGGGGGGTGCCCACTGAAGCTTTCTTT.

In nucleotides, the CDR3 is TGTGCCAGCAGACAGGGATGGGGTAGAGGTAATGAAAAACTGTTTTTT. It is translated as CASRQGWGRGNEKLFF. This rearrangement joins TRBV5-6 to TRBJ1-4; tentative D call: TRBD1 (6 bases). The length of the CDR3 is 16 residues. The V and J ends lost 5 bases and 4 bases respectively, with 18 bases between them. Germline V gene lookup returns CDR1 SGHDT and CDR2 YYEEEE.

The chain uses TRBV7-2 and TRBJ2-7; 7 bases map to TRBD2. CDR3 length equals 15 residues. J gave up 1 base and V 3 bases, and 6 bases lay outside the gene matches. Germline V gives CDR1 SGHTA, CDR2 FQGNSA. The CDR3 here is CASSFVGGGSYEQYF. The CDR3 region has the DNA TGTGCCAGCAGCTTCGTGGGCGGGGGATCCTACGAGCAGTACTTC.

The V call is TRBV30, the J call TRBJ1-4; D is perhaps TRBD1 (5 bases). The CDR3 contains 14 residues. Trimming cost V 4 bases and J 2 bases, with 11 bases left between them. The germline V gene has CDR1 GTSNPN and CDR2 SVGIG (reference sequence). The CDR3 here is CAWTSGSTNEKLFF. In DNA, the CDR3 is TGTGCCTGGACCTCAGGGTCCACTAATGAAAAACTGTTTTTT. Drawing the rest from reference TRBV30 and TRBJ1-4, the complete variable domain is SQTIHQWPATLVQPVGSPLSLECTVEGTSNPNLYWYRQAAGRGLQLLFYSVGIGQISSEVPQNLSASRPQDRQFILSSKKLLLSDSGFYLCAWTSGSTNEKLFFGSGTQLSVL.

The chain employs TRBV28 and TRBJ2-1, with a tentative D call TRBD1 (5 bases). The CDR3 length is 13 residues. V was shortened by 3 bases and J by 11 bases, with 14 bases between the two germline ends. Germline V lookup: CDR1 MDHEN, CDR2 SYDVKM. The CDR3 region is CASSFPPGQKQFF. CDR3 bases: TGTGCCAGCAGTTTTCCGCCAGGGCAAAAGCAGTTCTTC.

This clone was observed a single time. V usage is TRBV5-1 and J usage is TRBJ1-1, with 12 nucleotides matching TRBD1. CDR3 length equals 14 residues. Germline V gene data show CDR1 as SGHRS and CDR2 as YFSETQ. The ends lost 7 bases at V and 5 bases at J; junction bases unmatched: 6. The CDR3 DNA reads TGCGCCAGCGCGGGGACAGGGGGCGCGACTGAAGCTTTCTTT. Protein: CASAGTGGATEAFF.

The rearrangement links TRBV7-8 to TRBJ2-7; 7 bases align to TRBD1. V lost 6 bases to trimming and J lost 1 base; unmatched junction nucleotides: 3. Germline CDR1 is SGHVS and CDR2 is FQNEAQ. This CDR3 spans 13 amino acids. The DNA of the CDR3 is TGTGCCAGCAGACTGGGACAGTCCTACGAGCAGTACTTC. Its protein product is CASRLGQSYEQYF. Supplemented by reference TRBV7-8 and TRBJ2-7, the full variable domain reads GAGVSQSPRYKVAKRGQDVALRCDPISGHVSLFWYQQALGQGPEFLTYFQNEAQLDKSGLPSDRFFAERPEGSVSTLKIQRTQQEDSAVYLCASRLGQSYEQYFGPGTRLTVT.

The chain has TRBV5-6 and TRBJ1-2, with TRBD1 as a possible D gene (6 bases). Germline values: CDR1 SGHDT, CDR2 YYEEEE. Trimming cost V 4 bases and J 4 bases, with 14 bases left between them. The CDR3 sequence is 14 residues long. CDR3 sequence: CASSTTGGAYGYTF. The CDR3 bases are TGTGCCAGCAGCACCACGGGGGGGGCCTATGGCTACACCTTC.